This T cell receptor (beta chain) was retrieved from a study of response to subunit inactivated influenza vaccine. Study findings and constraints: Authors suggested few new T cells are recruited by each seasonal influenza vaccination.

With regard to this clonotype: Its antigen is as yet unknown.

V dropped 1 base and J dropped 7 bases, with 14 bases sitting between them. Germline V gene data show CDR1 as SGHTA and CDR2 as FQGNSA. This CDR3 comprises 15 residues. TCRdb ran MiXCR on the RT-PCR reads and lists one entry per CDR3 protein. The repertoire includes a few hundred thousand distinct CDR3 sequences, 20% to 25% of them detected once, and over 9% sits in the top ten. Sequenced here: PBMCs from blood, sampled roughly 20 months after vaccination. This TCR was recovered from a man between 45 and 75 years old who received an inactivated influenza vaccine. The V and J genes are TRBV7-2 and TRBJ1-5; no definite D call. For the CDR3, the DNA is TGTGCCAGCAGCTTAGTGCCGGCCCCGCGGCAGCCCCAGCATTTT. It translates to CASSLVPAPRQPQHF.